This TCR beta chain was profiled in a study of T cell responses to AZD1222 COVID-19 vaccine. Study observations and caveats: Sampling that yielded the repertoires occurred only after the peak T cell response. Spike-wide coverage was observed for vaccine-associated CD4 TCRs, with dominant responses at 160-218 and 743-854. Seropositive at baseline were only a handful of AZD1222 recipients. Targets within unmutated variant regions were reportedly found for nearly half of spike-specific TCRs.

A word on this clone: The antigen is undetermined.

Assay used: immunoSEQ multiplex PCR; TCRdb lists only in-frame clones, some missing. The sample records 90,000 to 120,000 clones, approximately 86% being singletons. The CDR3 length is 14 residues. Germline loops: CDR1 MNHEY, CDR2 SVGEGT. The ends lost 2 bases at V and 8 bases at J; junction bases unmatched: 8. The sequencing used peripheral blood, collected 28 days after the second dose of the MenACWY control vaccine. The receptor's source is an adult who received the MenACWY meningococcal vaccine as a control. J is TRBJ1-1 and V is TRBV6-2 or TRBV6-3; the match to TRBD1 covers 7 bases. CDR3: CASSYPRQGEEAFF. The CDR3 DNA follows: TGTGCCAGCAGTTACCCGAGACAGGGCGAAGAAGCTTTCTTT.